The table lists the clone carrying this TCR beta chain with many counts. Trimming pared 1 base from V and 9 bases from J, leaving 7 bases between. Germline-derived CDR1 and CDR2 are SEHNR and FQNEAQ (reference sequence). The CDR3 length is 13 residues. This sample stems from a study of blood T cell repertoires in COVID-19. For the study at large: The origin of the acute and convalescent COVID-19 samples was the United States, Italy and Spain.

Profiled with immunoSEQ multiplex PCR; TCRdb holds only in-frame clones, not every one. This table has about 190,000 clones, around four fifths appearing once. The V and J genes are TRBV7-9 and TRBJ1-6; D unresolved. The source material was peripheral blood. The TCR originated in a woman of 80 years or more with active or convalescent COVID-19. DNA of the CDR3: TGTGCCAGCAGCTTAGATTTCCGTTCACCCCTCCACTTT. It encodes CASSLDFRSPLHF.